The 10 T cell receptor beta chains below all came from one sample that was sequenced in a study of cytomegalovirus exposure and HLA in healthy donors. PCR primers comprised 60 Vbeta and 13 Jbeta primers. TCRdb's copy holds only in-frame clones and misses some; the assay was immunoSEQ multiplex PCR. The table has 200,000 to 250,000 clones, 76% seen once. The source material was PBMCs. The receptor source for this set is a man younger than 35 in good health and CMV-seronegative.

The rearrangement links TRBV2 to TRBJ1-2; no reliable D call. The germline V gene encodes CDR1 SNHLY and CDR2 FYNNEI. The CDR3 runs to 14 residues. The V end lost 6 bases, the J end lost 8 bases, and 19 bases lay between the germline ends. The CDR3 bases are TGTGCCAGCAGCGCGGACGGAGGGAGACGCGGCTACACCTTC. The encoded protein is CASSADGGRRGYTF.

This chain's CDR3 is CASSPDRGNTEAFF. The CDR3, as DNA: TGTGCCAGCTCCCCGGACAGGGGGAACACTGAAGCTTTCTTT. The V call is TRBV18, the J call TRBJ1-1, with 9 positions matching TRBD1. In germline, CDR1 is KGHSH, CDR2 LQKENI. Trimming cost V 6 bases and J 1 base; bases outside gene matches: 3. There are 14 residues in the CDR3.

The chain is built from TRBV6-5 and TRBJ2-1, with a possible D match to TRBD2 (5 bases). Germline loops: CDR1 MNHEY, CDR2 SVGAGI. The V and J ends lost 2 bases and 14 bases respectively, with 13 bases between them. This CDR3 is built from 12 residues. The CDR3 coding sequence is TGTGCCAGCAGTTACGGGGAGACCCCGGAGTTCTTC. Translating gives CASSYGETPEFF.

Only a few counts were recorded for this clone. The rearrangement uses TRBV2 and TRBJ2-7; TRBD1 matches at 9 bases. Germline V gives CDR1 SNHLY, CDR2 FYNNEI. The CDR3 sequence is 14 residues long. The J segment lost 5 bases and the V segment lost 10 bases, leaving 12 bases of the junction unmatched. DNA for the CDR3: TGTGCCACCAAGGGGGGGACAGGGTACGACGAGCAGTACTTC. Translation: CATKGGTGYDEQYF.

The genes are TRBV27 and TRBJ2-3; unclear D gene. Germline-derived CDR1 and CDR2 are MNHEY and SMNVEV (reference sequence). The CDR3 spans 12 residues. V was clipped by 5 bases and J by 9 bases, with 12 bases between them. In DNA form, the CDR3 reads TGTGCCAGCAGTCCGGAGTTGGAGACGCAGTATTTT. Translated: CASSPELETQYF.

The rearrangement joins TRBV25-1 to TRBJ1-2, with D unresolved. Trimming removed 0 bases at V and 7 bases at J, with 6 bases between. Germline loops: CDR1 MGHDK, CDR2 SYGVNS. CDR3 length: 12 amino acids. CDR3 in DNA: TGTGCCAGCAGTGAATATACATTTGGCTACACCTTC. Protein product: CASSEYTFGYTF.

The chain employs TRBV27 and TRBJ2-3; D might be TRBD2 (7 bases). From germline, CDR1 is MNHEY and CDR2 SMNVEV (reference sequence). The CDR3 loop spans 15 amino acids. Trimming removed 6 bases from V and 5 bases from J, with 18 bases in between. The CDR3 DNA reads TGTGCCAGCAGGAAAGGGGGGGGGTGTCAAGATACGCAGTATTTT. Translation gives CASRKGGGCQDTQYF.

The genes are TRBV30 and TRBJ1-2; D unclear. V gave up 2 bases and J gave up 2 bases, with 9 bases separating them. Germline assignment: CDR1 GTSNPN and CDR2 SVGIG (reference sequence). The CDR3 extends over 13 amino acids. CDR3 residues: CAWSLTENYGYTF. Here the CDR3 DNA reads TGTGCCTGGAGTCTAACAGAGAACTATGGCTACACCTTC.

This clone was detected a few times. The chain couples TRBV19 to TRBJ1-5; TRBD1 matches at 7 bases. Germline V gene lookup returns CDR1 LNHDA and CDR2 SQIVND (reference sequence). Losses at the gene ends were 6 bases for V and 3 bases for J; bases not matched to a gene: 8. The CDR3 spans 15 residues. CDR3 bases: TGTGCCAGTAGACACCGGGACAGACACAATCAGCCCCAGCATTTT. Its protein product is CASRHRDRHNQPQHF.

A note on this clone: The germline gene is not matched at one end of the junction; a read error may be the cause. The V gene is TRBV5-1, the J gene TRBJ1-2; D gene uncertain. CDR3 size: 12 residues. CDR1 is SGHRS and CDR2 is YFSETQ in the germline V gene. In DNA form, the CDR3 reads TGCGCCAGCAGCTTTAACAGTTATGGCTGCACCTTC. Amino acids: CASSFNSYGCTF.